The sequence of this T cell receptor beta chain was determined in a study of identifying expanded T cells in peripheral blood. Notes on the study in general: Technical replicates showed approximately 1.2 changed clones; approximately 2 weeks approximately 16; four weeks 19. Across healthy donors, higher total template counts meant significantly greater approximately 2-week count variance.

No infections or other immune events were documented during collection. This table comes from immunoSEQ multiplex PCR, and its TCRdb copy is limited to in-frame clones, with some not included. Among 84,000 or so clones listed, about 91% were seen once. To note about this clone: Its antigen is unknown.

Trimming took 3 bases from V and 6 from J, leaving 11 bases between them. This CDR3 has 14 residues. Germline V CDR1 and CDR2: SGHTA, FQGNSA. The genes are TRBV7-2 and TRBJ2-2, with no clear D. The sequence was collected from a person aged 18-70 years in good health. Source material: blood. CDR3 in amino acids: CASSLGNLAGELFF. CDR3 in DNA: TGTGCCAGCAGCTTGGGAAATCTCGCCGGGGAGCTGTTTTTT.